One T cell receptor beta chain is described in this entry. This sample is drawn from a study of shared clonotypes between healthy human individuals. Generated by immunoSEQ multiplex PCR, the TCRdb table keeps only in-frame clones and is missing some. The sample has some 2.3 million clones; over 90% are singletons. The sample taken for sequencing was naive CD4+ T cells from PBMCs. Subset indicated: CD45RA+ positively selected. The receptor was derived from a man between 18 and 29 years old in good health. Some clones in this sample may be carry-over from other donors' samples.

CDR3 nucleotide sequence: TGTGCCAGCGGAGGAGGGTGGGGCACTGAAGCTTTCTTT. Residues: CASGGGWGTEAFF. V and J are TRBV11-2 and TRBJ1-1; D call uncertain. The CDR3 totals 13 residues. Trimming pared 8 bases from V and 4 bases from J, leaving 14 bases between. The germline V gene has CDR1 SGHAT and CDR2 FQNNGV.